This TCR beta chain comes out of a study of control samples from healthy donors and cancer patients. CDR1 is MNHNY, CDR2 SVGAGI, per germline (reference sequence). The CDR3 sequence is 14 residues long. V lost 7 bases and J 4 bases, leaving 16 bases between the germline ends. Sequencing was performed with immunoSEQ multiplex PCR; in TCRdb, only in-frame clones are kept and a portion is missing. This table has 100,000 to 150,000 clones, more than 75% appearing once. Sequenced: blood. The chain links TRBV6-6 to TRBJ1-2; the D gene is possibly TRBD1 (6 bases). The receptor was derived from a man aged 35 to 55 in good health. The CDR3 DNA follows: TGTGCCAGCATCTCCTCCGGGACACGCTATGGCTACACCTTC. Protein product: CASISSGTRYGYTF.